Shown below are 21 T cell receptor beta chains from a single sample sequenced in a study of Tregs in tolerant kidney transplant recipients. The protocol was immunoSEQ multiplex PCR, while the TCRdb copy is restricted to in-frame clones and leaves out a portion. The profile shows approximately 260,000 clones, roughly 84% of them singletons. The sample consisted of CD4+ T cells from blood. These receptors originate from a human donor in good health.

V is TRBV7-8 and J is TRBJ1-1; tentatively, D is TRBD1 (6 bases). The CDR3 is 14 residues long. The germline V gene encodes CDR1 SGHVS and CDR2 FQNEAQ. V lost 5 bases, J lost 3 bases, and 13 bases lay in between. The CDR3, as DNA: TGTGCCAGCAGCCTATCGACAGGTTACACTGAAGCTTTCTTT. Its translation is CASSLSTGYTEAFF. The whole variable domain, filled in from reference TRBV7-8 and TRBJ1-1, reads GAGVSQSPRYKVAKRGQDVALRCDPISGHVSLFWYQQALGQGPEFLTYFQNEAQLDKSGLPSDRFFAERPEGSVSTLKIQRTQQEDSAVYLCASSLSTGYTEAFFGQGTRLTVV.

CDR3 region: CASSPNGDFFAEQYF. CDR3 bases: TGTGCCAGCAGCCCCAACGGGGACTTCTTTGCCGAGCAGTACTTC. This sequence joins TRBV5-4 and TRBJ2-7; D possibly corresponds to TRBD2 (6 bases). This CDR3 region has 15 residues. Germline CDR1 is SGHNT and CDR2 is YYREEE (reference sequence). V was clipped by 4 bases and J by 6 bases, with 20 bases between them.

CDR3 amino acids: CSATKQGIRTEAFF. The CDR3 coding sequence is TGCAGCGCAACCAAGCAGGGGATCAGGACTGAAGCTTTCTTT. This chain joins TRBV29-1 and TRBJ1-1, with D maybe TRBD1 (6 bases). Germline CDR1 SQVTM, CDR2 ANQGSEA. V lost 7 bases and J lost 5, with 20 bases in between. There are 14 residues in the CDR3.

This rearrangement joins TRBV5-6 to TRBJ2-1; 8 nucleotides line up with TRBD2. The CDR3 runs to 18 residues. V trimming: 0 bases; J trimming: 6 bases; junction bases outside the gene matches: 14. Germline CDR1 SGHDT, CDR2 YYEEEE. In DNA form, the CDR3 reads TGTGCCAGCAGCTTGGCGGGGGGGCTGCGTTGGGGTGGCAATGAGCAGTTCTTC. This sequence encodes CASSLAGGLRWGGNEQFF.

This clone appeared once. The junction and the germline gene differ at one end; a read error may be behind it. The chain links TRBV2 to TRBJ2-2; D is perhaps TRBD1 or TRBD2 (5 bases each). The CDR3 is 14 residues long. Germline V gene data show CDR1 as SNHLY and CDR2 as FYNNEI. The CDR3 reads CASSPGTWTGELVF. The CDR3 region has the DNA TGTGCCAGCAGTCCGGGGACCTGGACCGGGGAGCTGGTTTTT.

This clone was seen a handful of times. The chain is built from TRBV6-6 and TRBJ1-2; weak D call: TRBD1 (5 bases). The CDR3 has 12 residues. The V gene's germline CDR1 is MNHNY and CDR2 SVGAGI (reference sequence). The V gene lost 2 bases and the J gene lost 14 bases, with 15 bases spanning the gap. The CDR3: CASSYDAGRWTF. The DNA for the CDR3 is TGTGCCAGCAGTTACGACGCGGGACGCTGGACCTTC.

This chain connects TRBV9 to TRBJ2-7, with no clear D. Germline CDR1 and CDR2: SGDLS and YYNGEE. The CDR3 is 12 amino acids. Deletions cut 4 bases from V and 0 bases from J, with 5 bases between. CDR3 protein: CASSLDSYEQYF. The CDR3 bases are TGTGCCAGCAGCTTAGACTCCTACGAGCAGTACTTC.

This chain links TRBV5-4 with TRBJ1-2; a weak D match, TRBD1 (6 bases). Germline V gene sequence: CDR1 SGHNT, CDR2 YYREEE (reference sequence). The CDR3 loop spans 14 amino acids. V shed 5 bases and J shed 8 bases, with 19 bases lying between them. Here the CDR3 reads CASSLPYREAGYTF. Written as DNA, the CDR3 is TGTGCCAGCAGTCTACCTTACAGGGAAGCGGGCTACACCTTC. The entire variable domain, with the rest obtained from reference TRBV5-4 and TRBJ1-2, is as follows: ETGVTQSPTHLIKTRGQQVTLRCSSQSGHNTVSWYQQALGQGPQFIFQYYREEENGRGNFPPRFSGLQFPNYSSELNVNALELDDSALYLCASSLPYREAGYTFGSGTRLTVV.

This clone was found a few times. Distinct nucleotide sequences in the sample also encode this CDR3. The V gene is TRBV5-1, the J gene TRBJ2-5; D not resolved. Trimming shortened V by 2 bases and J by 2 bases, and 7 bases separated the two germline ends. The CDR3 spans 13 residues. Germline CDR1 SGHRS, CDR2 YFSETQ. This CDR3 is CASSLGVQETQYF. CDR3 coding DNA: TGCGCCAGCAGCTTAGGCGTTCAAGAGACCCAGTACTTC. The variable domain in full, with the rest retrieved from reference TRBV5-1 and TRBJ2-5, is KAGVTQTPRYLIKTRGQQVTLSCSPISGHRSVSWYQQTPGQGLQFLFEYFSETQRNKGNFPGRFSGRQFSNSRSEMNVSTLELGDSALYLCASSLGVQETQYFGPGTRLLVL.

Only one count was recorded for this clone. The rearrangement joins TRBV19 to TRBJ2-3; D gene uncertain. Germline-derived CDR1 and CDR2 are LNHDA and SQIVND (reference sequence). The CDR3 runs 15 residues. V dropped 3 bases and J dropped 2 bases, with 12 bases sitting between them. The CDR3 DNA reads TGTGCCAGTAGTATCCTGGTCGGATCCACAGATACGCAGTATTTT. This gives the protein CASSILVGSTDTQYF.

This chain uses TRBV7-9 with TRBJ1-4; no clear D gene. Looked up from germline, CDR1 is SEHNR and CDR2 is FQNEAQ (reference sequence). V was clipped by 1 base and J by 5 bases, with 8 bases between them. This CDR3 contains 14 residues. The CDR3 reads CASSLVAQNEKLFF. The CDR3 DNA reads as TGTGCCAGCAGCTTAGTCGCACAGAATGAAAAACTGTTTTTT.

CDR3 sequence reads: CASSLDGFTGELFF. In DNA, the CDR3 is TGTGCCAGCAGCTTAGATGGGTTCACCGGGGAGCTGTTTTTT. The chain couples TRBV11-3 to TRBJ2-2; D call uncertain. There are 14 residues in the CDR3. CDR1 is SGHNT and CDR2 is YENEEA in the germline V gene. V was pared by 0 bases and J by 4 bases, with 6 bases between. The whole variable domain, remainder taken from reference TRBV11-3 and TRBJ2-2, is EAGVVQSPRYKIIEKKQPVAFWCNPISGHNTLYWYLQNLGQGPELLIRYENEEAVDDSQLPKDRFSAERLKGVDSTLKIQPAELGDSAVYLCASSLDGFTGELFFGEGSRLTVL.

The J gene is TRBJ1-2, the V gene TRBV6-4; 8 positions match TRBD1. The CDR3 extends over 14 amino acids. Germline assignment: CDR1 MRHNA and CDR2 SNTAGT. V dropped 5 bases and J dropped 7; count of bases not matched to a gene: 9. CDR3 in amino acids: CASSRGTGRSGYTF. The CDR3 DNA reads TGTGCCAGCAGTAGGGGGACAGGACGGAGTGGCTACACCTTC.

The chain combines TRBV11-2 with TRBJ2-5; D possibly corresponds to TRBD1 (5 bases). Germline V gene lookup returns CDR1 SGHAT and CDR2 FQNNGV. Trimming cost V 3 bases and J 4 bases, with 12 bases left between them. There are 14 residues in the CDR3. CDR3 sequence reads: CASSFRSQGETQYF. Written as DNA, the CDR3 is TGTGCCAGCAGCTTTCGGTCTCAGGGAGAGACCCAGTACTTC.

This chain joins TRBV7-3 and TRBJ2-5; TRBD1 agrees at 7 bases. The CDR3 loop spans 16 amino acids. From germline, CDR1 is SGHTA and CDR2 FQGTGA. J lost 5 bases, V lost 2 bases, and 11 bases had no gene match. The CDR3 sequence: CASSLGGQSRGETQYF. The CDR3 nucleotides read TGTGCCAGCAGCTTAGGGGGACAGTCCAGGGGCGAGACCCAGTACTTC.

This rearrangement joins TRBV29-1 to TRBJ1-5; D may be TRBD1 (5 bases). The CDR3 extends over 16 amino acids. The V end lost 3 bases, the J end lost 0 bases, and 15 bases lay between the germline ends. Per germline, CDR1 SQVTM and CDR2 ANQGSEA. CDR3 coding DNA: TGCAGCGTTGAGGGCGGGGACCGTCATAGCAATCAGCCCCAGCATTTT. Residues: CSVEGGDRHSNQPQHF.

This rearrangement joins TRBV18 to TRBJ2-5, with D unresolved. Germline CDR1 is KGHSH and CDR2 is LQKENI. CDR3 length: 13 amino acids. V was cut by 2 bases and J by 3 bases, with 7 bases left in between. The chain's CDR3 is CASSPDAEETQYF. The CDR3 DNA reads as TGTGCCAGCTCACCAGATGCCGAAGAGACCCAGTACTTC.

The CDR3 region is CASRRGTGDTNQPQHF. CDR3 nucleotide sequence: TGCGCCAGCCGGAGAGGAACAGGGGATACAAATCAGCCCCAGCATTTT. The rearrangement links TRBV5-1 to TRBJ1-5; 7 bases are shared with TRBD1. The V and J ends lost 7 bases and 4 bases, in that order; junction bases with no gene match: 14. The CDR3 runs 16 residues. Looked up from germline, CDR1 is SGHRS and CDR2 is YFSETQ.

The chain recombines TRBV18 with TRBJ1-2; TRBD1 is a possible D gene (5 bases). Trimming shortened V by 4 bases and J by 3 bases, and 9 bases separated the two germline ends. Germline V gene data show CDR1 as KGHSH and CDR2 as LQKENI. The CDR3 runs to 13 residues. The CDR3 loop reads CASSLGGDYGYTF. CDR3 sequence (DNA): TGTGCCAGCTCACTTGGAGGGGACTATGGCTACACCTTC.

The chain joins TRBV6-5 to TRBJ2-3; weak D call: TRBD2 (6 bases). Germline loops: CDR1 MNHEY, CDR2 SVGAGI. The germline V and J ends were trimmed by 4 bases and 4 bases, with 18 bases remaining between them. CDR3 length: 16 amino acids. The CDR3 coding sequence is TGTGCCAGCAGTTCGACTGGCTCTGGCGGGGCAGATACGCAGTATTTT. Translating gives CASSSTGSGGADTQYF.

The chain carries TRBV5-1 and TRBJ2-5, with 11 bases matching TRBD2. CDR3 length: 17 residues. Germline V gene lookup returns CDR1 SGHRS and CDR2 YFSETQ. J lost 5 bases, V lost 4 bases, and 13 bases had no gene match. The CDR3 nucleotides read TGCGCCAGCAGCCCAGTGACTAGCGGGGACCCTCCGGAGACCCAGTACTTC. Translation gives CASSPVTSGDPPETQYF.